Detailed here is one T cell receptor (beta chain). Its specificity is unknown. Use of 60 Vbeta and 13 Jbeta primers characterized the PCR. The table came from immunoSEQ multiplex PCR; TCRdb's copy has only in-frame clones and leaves some out. The repertoire consists of 110,000 to 150,000 clones, with roughly 82% occurring once and the leading ten covering 3.4%. The data are from a study of cytomegalovirus exposure and HLA in healthy donors. Study-wide points: Follow-up analysis later connected one missense variant in DCLRE1C with trimming of TCR beta V- and J-genes. Later work found that TCR association rates differed between HLA loci; DRB1 had the most and HLA-C the fewest.

V shed 7 bases and J 3 bases; nucleotides not matched to a gene: 8. This CDR3 is 15 amino acids long. Germline V gene data show CDR1 as MDHEN and CDR2 as SYDVKM. The V and J genes are TRBV28 and TRBJ2-7, with 11 bases fitting TRBD1. The TCR sequence derives from a male donor in good health and CMV-seronegative. Sequenced sample: PBMCs. The CDR3 sequence: CASKIPGQGGYEQYF. CDR3 coding DNA: TGTGCCAGCAAGATTCCGGGACAGGGGGGCTACGAGCAGTACTTC.